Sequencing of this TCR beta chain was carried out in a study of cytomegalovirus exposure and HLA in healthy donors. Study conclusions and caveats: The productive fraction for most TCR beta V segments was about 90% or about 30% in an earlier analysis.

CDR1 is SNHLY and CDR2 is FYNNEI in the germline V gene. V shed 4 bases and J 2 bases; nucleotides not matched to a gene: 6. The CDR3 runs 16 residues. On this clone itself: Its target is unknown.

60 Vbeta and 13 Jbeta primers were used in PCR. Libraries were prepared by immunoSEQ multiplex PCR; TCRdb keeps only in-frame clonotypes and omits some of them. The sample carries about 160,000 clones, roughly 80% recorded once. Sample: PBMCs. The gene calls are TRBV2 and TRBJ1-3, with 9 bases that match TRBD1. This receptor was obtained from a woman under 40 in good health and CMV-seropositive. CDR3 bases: TGTGCCAGCAGTGCGGCGCGGACAGGGGCTGGAAACACCATATATTTT. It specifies CASSAARTGAGNTIYF.